Listed below are T cell receptor beta chains from one sample, sequenced in a study of shared clonotypes between healthy human individuals. Some clones are missing from TCRdb's copy, which holds only in-frame ones; the method was immunoSEQ multiplex PCR. The sample lists 2 million to 2.5 million clones; less than 95% were seen once. The sample consisted of naive CD4+ T cells from PBMCs. The receptors derive from a man aged 18 to 29 in good health. Some clones in this sample may be carry-over from other donors' samples. CDR3s include the opening cysteine and the closing phenylalanine or tryptophan. D genes are given only for firm matches. Rows give clone size only sometimes, using once, few, many, or a class for an expanded clone.

j_gene	v_gene	abundance	d_gene	CDR3aa	CDR3nt
TRBJ1-2	TRBV11-2	NA	NA	CASSLSPFSGYTF	TGTGCCAGCAGCTTATCGCCTTTCTCTGGCTACACCTTC
TRBJ1-1	TRBV5-4	NA	NA	CASSSPGIAEAFF	TGTGCCAGCAGTTCCCCAGGGATCGCTGAAGCTTTCTTT
TRBJ2-5	TRBV18	NA	TRBD2	CASSPSGGGQETQYF	TGTGCCAGCTCACCATCGGGAGGGGGCCAAGAGACCCAGTACTTC
TRBJ2-5	TRBV5-4	NA	NA	CASSLGSGGRYQETQYF	TGTGCCAGCAGCTTGGGCTCTGGGGGGAGGTACCAAGAGACCCAGTACTTC
TRBJ2-1	TRBV7-9	few	NA	CASSSSTRYNEQFF	TGTGCCAGCAGTTCATCAACTAGATACAATGAGCAGTTCTTC
TRBJ1-5	TRBV19	NA	NA	CASSLSSNQPQHF	TGTGCCAGTAGTCTGAGCAGCAATCAGCCCCAGCATTTT
TRBJ2-2	TRBV7-9	NA	NA	CASTGGGSKAGELFF	TGTGCCAGCACCGGAGGGGGGTCGAAGGCCGGGGAGCTGTTTTTT
TRBJ1-2	TRBV28	NA	NA	CASSLSSPGYTF	TGTGCCAGCAGTTTAAGCAGCCCCGGCTACACCTTC
TRBJ2-6	TRBV28	NA	NA	CASSLGGLQGANVLTF	TGTGCCAGCAGTTTGGGGGGGCTACAAGGGGCCAACGTCCTGACTTTC
TRBJ2-5	TRBV5-4	NA	TRBD1	CASSPGQGGETQYF	TGTGCCAGCAGCCCCGGACAGGGCGGAGAGACCCAGTACTTC
TRBJ1-1	TRBV5-1	few	NA	CASSSGGREAFF	TGCGCCAGCTCTTCGGGGGGGCGTGAAGCTTTCTTT
TRBJ1-1	TRBV6-5	NA	TRBD1	CASSYQANRGTEAFF	TGTGCCAGCAGTTACCAGGCGAACAGGGGCACTGAAGCTTTCTTT
TRBJ1-2	TRBV18	few	NA	CASSPTDEANYGYTF	TGTGCCAGCTCACCAACTGACGAAGCTAACTATGGCTACACCTTC
TRBJ2-7	TRBV5-1	NA	NA	CASSLPLPGSYEQYF	TGCGCCAGCAGCCTTCCTCTTCCGGGCTCCTACGAGCAGTACTTC
TRBJ2-7	TRBV10-3	NA	NA	CAISYPDRTYEQYF	TGTGCCATCAGTTACCCCGACAGGACCTACGAGCAGTACTTC
TRBJ1-1	TRBV21-1	NA	NA	CASSKVRPRRLNTEAFF	TGTGCCAGCAGCAAAGTAAGGCCTCGCAGGCTGAACACTGAAGCTTTCTTT
TRBJ1-3	TRBV28	NA	TRBD1	CASNRDRYSGNTIYF	TGTGCCAGCAACCGGGACAGGTACTCTGGAAACACCATATATTTT
TRBJ2-2	TRBV2	NA	NA	CASSAGTGELFF	TGTGCCAGCAGTGCCGGAACCGGGGAGCTGTTTTTT
TRBJ1-6	TRBV6-5	NA	TRBD1	CASSSRQGESPLHF	TGTGCCAGCAGTTCAAGACAGGGGGAATCACCCCTCCACTTT
TRBJ1-2	TRBV18	NA	NA	CASSPGGGYGYTF	TGTGCCAGCTCACCGGGCGGGGGATATGGCTACACCTTC
TRBJ2-1	TRBV27	NA	NA	CATLPPGQLYNEQFF	TGTGCCACCTTACCACCGGGACAACTTTACAATGAGCAGTTCTTC
TRBJ1-2	TRBV5-1	NA	TRBD1	CASSRVGDRGAYGYTF	TGCGCCAGCAGCCGAGTTGGGGACAGGGGCGCCTATGGCTACACCTTC
TRBJ2-2	TRBV7-2	NA	TRBD1	CASSSTGAGELFF	TGTGCCAGCAGCTCGACAGGGGCCGGGGAGCTGTTTTTT
TRBJ2-7	TRBV5-5	NA	NA	CASSLRARREQYF	TGTGCCAGCAGCTTGAGGGCTAGAAGGGAGCAGTACTTC
TRBJ2-7	TRBV5-8	NA	NA	CASGRRTDRPYEQYF	TGTGCCAGCGGGCGTCGGACAGACCGACCCTACGAGCAGTACTTC
TRBJ2-7	TRBV18	NA	NA	CASSTYRRGATYEQYF	TGTGCCAGCTCAACCTACAGGCGCGGGGCGACCTACGAGCAGTACTTC
TRBJ2-1	TRBV11-2	NA	NA	CASSSRGGGYNEQFF	TGTGCCAGCAGCTCTAGAGGAGGGGGTTACAATGAGCAGTTCTTC
TRBJ1-3	TRBV6-1	NA	NA	CASSEGRAFSGNTIYF	TGTGCCAGCAGTGAAGGGCGGGCCTTCTCTGGAAACACCATATATTTT
TRBJ2-7	TRBV10-3	NA	NA	CAISGRGLSSYEQYF	TGTGCCATCAGCGGTAGGGGGTTGAGCTCCTACGAGCAGTACTTC
TRBJ2-1	TRBV5-1	NA	NA	CASSLVVGVYNEQFF	TGCGCCAGCAGCTTGGTGGTAGGTGTCTACAATGAGCAGTTCTTC
TRBJ2-1	TRBV18	NA	NA	CASSPSRANEQFF	TGTGCCAGCTCACCAAGCAGGGCAAATGAGCAGTTCTTC
TRBJ1-2	TRBV18	NA	TRBD1	CASSSGQASIGYGYTF	TGTGCCAGCTCATCGGGACAGGCTAGTATCGGGTATGGCTACACCTTC
TRBJ2-5	TRBV19	NA	TRBD1	CASSTLFGQAGTQYF	TGTGCCAGTAGTACCCTCTTCGGACAGGCGGGGACCCAGTACTTC
TRBJ2-7	TRBV28	NA	TRBD1	CASSLQIRGFYEQYF	TGTGCCAGCAGTTTGCAAATCAGGGGGTTTTACGAGCAGTACTTC
TRBJ1-1	TRBV2	NA	TRBD1	CASAGTANTEAFF	TGTGCCAGCGCCGGGACAGCGAACACTGAAGCTTTCTTT
TRBJ1-4	TRBV28	NA	NA	CASSPSTGTVGEKLFF	TGTGCCAGCAGTCCTAGCACAGGGACCGTAGGTGAAAAACTGTTTTTT
TRBJ1-1	TRBV7-3	NA	NA	CASSLKRYTEAFF	TGTGCCAGCAGCTTAAAAAGGTACACTGAAGCTTTCTTT
TRBJ2-2	TRBV7-2	NA	NA	CASSLNRATNTGELFF	TGTGCCAGCAGCCTAAATCGGGCCACGAACACCGGGGAGCTGTTTTTT
TRBJ2-7	TRBV6-6	NA	TRBD2	CASRPTSGSYEQYF	TGTGCCAGCAGACCGACTAGCGGGAGCTACGAGCAGTACTTC
TRBJ2-1	TRBV30	NA	NA	CAWSPQGNEQFF	TGTGCCTGGAGTCCCCAGGGGAATGAGCAGTTCTTC
TRBJ2-7	TRBV5-4	once	TRBD2	CASSRGLAEASYEQYF	TGTGCCAGCAGCAGGGGACTAGCGGAGGCCTCCTACGAGCAGTACTTC
TRBJ2-7	TRBV4-3	NA	TRBD1	CASSRVGAGGGYEQYF	TGCGCCAGCAGCCGTGTTGGTGCAGGGGGCGGATACGAGCAGTACTTC
TRBJ2-7	TRBV9	NA	NA	CASSVHTGLAEQYF	TGTGCCAGCAGCGTACATACAGGGTTGGCCGAGCAGTACTTC
TRBJ2-1	TRBV6-4	NA	NA	CASSPERSSYNEQFF	TGTGCCAGCAGTCCCGAGAGGAGCTCCTACAATGAGCAGTTCTTC
TRBJ2-7	TRBV15	NA	TRBD1	CATSKVGQTSYEQYF	TGTGCCACCAGCAAGGTGGGACAGACCTCCTACGAGCAGTACTTC
TRBJ2-2	TRBV29-1	NA	TRBD2	CSAESQLAGGPPTGELFF	TGCAGCGCCGAAAGCCAACTAGCGGGAGGGCCGCCCACCGGGGAGCTGTTTTTT
TRBJ1-5	TRBV6-5	NA	NA	CASRARSVSNQPQHF	TGTGCCAGCAGGGCCCGATCAGTTAGCAATCAGCCCCAGCATTTT